This T cell receptor (beta chain) was observed in a study of cytomegalovirus exposure and HLA in healthy donors. Study-wide results and limits: Among the sequence variants, a highly shared cluster was likely an artifact of sequencing. A later analysis showed TCR association rates differing by HLA locus, peaking at DRB1 and lowest at HLA-C.

The PCR used 60 Vbeta and 13 Jbeta primers. TCRdb keeps only in-frame clones here, not all; method: immunoSEQ multiplex PCR. This sample has under 250,000 clones, with around 73% found just once. Worth noting for this clone: The antigen is undetermined.

As for the donors, each was a healthy bone marrow donor. Germline CDR1 MNHEY, CDR2 SVGAGI. V was pared by 4 bases and J by 3 bases, with 4 bases of the junction left unmatched. There are 15 residues in the CDR3. This clonotype was obtained from a woman aged 25 to 39 in good health and CMV-seronegative. The genes are TRBV6-5 and TRBJ2-1; 9 bases align to TRBD2. Sequencing used PBMCs. The CDR3 sequence: CASSSGLALYNEQFF. The CDR3 region has the DNA TGTGCCAGCAGTTCGGGACTAGCCCTCTACAATGAGCAGTTCTTC.